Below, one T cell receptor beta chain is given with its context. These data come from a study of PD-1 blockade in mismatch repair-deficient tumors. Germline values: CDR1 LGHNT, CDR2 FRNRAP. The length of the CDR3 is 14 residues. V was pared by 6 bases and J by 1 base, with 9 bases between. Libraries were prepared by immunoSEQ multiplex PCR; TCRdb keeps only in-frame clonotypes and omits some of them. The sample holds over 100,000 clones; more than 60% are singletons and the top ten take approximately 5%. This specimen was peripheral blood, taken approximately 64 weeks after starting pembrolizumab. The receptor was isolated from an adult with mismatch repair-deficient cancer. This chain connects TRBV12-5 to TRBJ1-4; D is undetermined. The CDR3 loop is CASGLGRTNEKLFF. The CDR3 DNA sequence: TGTGCTAGTGGCCTAGGGAGAACTAATGAAAAACTGTTTTTT. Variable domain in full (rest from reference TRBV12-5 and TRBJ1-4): DARVTQTPRHKVTEMGQEVTMRCQPILGHNTVFWYRQTMMQGLELLAYFRNRAPLDDSGMPKDRFSAEMPDATLATLKIQPSEPRDSAVYFCASGLGRTNEKLFFGSGTQLSVL.